This is a list of T cell receptor beta chains from one sample in a study of shared clonotypes between healthy human individuals. Sequencing was performed with immunoSEQ multiplex PCR; in TCRdb, only in-frame clones are kept and a portion is missing. The sample includes more than 2 million clones, about 94% of them seen just once. The material sequenced was naive CD4+ T cells sorted from blood. The receptors here all came from a man aged 18 to 29 in good health. Both conserved end residues are part of each CDR3. D genes are given only for firm matches. Only part of the rows carry a size: once, few, many, or a class if the clone is expanded.

clone_size j_call d_call v_call cdr3_nt cdr3_aa
- TRBJ1-2 TRBD1 TRBV15 TGTGCCACCAGCAGTCGGGGGTGGACAGGTAACTATGGCTACACCTTC CATSSRGWTGNYGYTF
- TRBJ2-1 TRBD2 TRBV2 TGTGCCAGCATTCCGGGACTAGCGGCTAATGAGCAGTTCTTC CASIPGLAANEQFF
- TRBJ1-4 - TRBV30 TGTGCCTGGACAGCCATTCAGGGGAATGAAAAACTGTTTTTT CAWTAIQGNEKLFF
once TRBJ1-6 - TRBV25-1 TGTGCCAGCGGATCCGCGGCAGGGCAATCTCTCCTCCACTTT CASGSAAGQSLLHF
- TRBJ2-7 TRBD1 TRBV28 TGTGCCAGCAGTCCCGGACAGGGAGTGTACGAGCAGTACTTC CASSPGQGVYEQYF
once TRBJ2-7 - TRBV7-2 TGTGCCAGCAGCTTAGGCGTATCGGGCGTCTACGAGCAGTACTTC CASSLGVSGVYEQYF
- TRBJ1-2 - TRBV21-1 TGTGCCAGCAGCATTAGAGGGGATTATGGCTACACCTTC CASSIRGDYGYTF
once TRBJ1-2 - TRBV6-6 TGTGCCAGCAGTTACCCGCTGGACAGCCCTTATGGCTACACCTTC CASSYPLDSPYGYTF
- TRBJ1-3 - TRBV9 TGTGCCAGCAGCGTACAGACCTCTGGAAACACCATATATTTT CASSVQTSGNTIYF
once TRBJ1-4 TRBD1 TRBV7-9 TGTGCCAGCAGCCTCATTTCCGGGACAGAAGGTGAAAAACTGTTTTTT CASSLISGTEGEKLFF
- TRBJ1-6 - TRBV14 TGTGCCAGCAGCCAGGGACTGGGACATAATTCACCCCTCCACTTT CASSQGLGHNSPLHF
- TRBJ1-6 - TRBV19 TGTGCCAGTAGTATCCAGGCAGGGCCTCCTTGGCCCCTCCACTTT CASSIQAGPPWPLHF
- TRBJ1-1 TRBD1 TRBV11-3 TGTGCCAGCAGCTCCCAGGGGGTGAGCACTGAAGCTTTCTTT CASSSQGVSTEAFF
- TRBJ1-5 - TRBV5-6 TGTGCCAGCAGCAGGGGTGCCAGCAATCAGCCCCAGCATTTT CASSRGASNQPQHF
- TRBJ1-5 TRBD1 TRBV6-5 TGTGCCAGCAGGAGGGACAGCTATAGCAATCAGCCCCAGCATTTT CASRRDSYSNQPQHF
- TRBJ2-1 - TRBV5-1 TGCGCCAGCAGCTTGGGGGAAGGGAGCTCCTACAATGAGCAGTTCTTC CASSLGEGSSYNEQFF
- TRBJ2-5 - TRBV2 TGTGCCAGCAGTGAAACCCCTCGGCCACGGAATGGAGAGACCCAGTACTTC CASSETPRPRNGETQYF
- TRBJ2-5 - TRBV4-2 TGTGCCAGCAGCCAAGAAGAGCGGCGGGTGGCCCAGTACTTC CASSQEERRVAQYF
- TRBJ2-7 - TRBV11-2 TGTGCCAGCAGCTTAGACTCCCGGACTGACCGTCCCTACGAGCAGTACTTC CASSLDSRTDRPYEQYF
- TRBJ2-1 - TRBV5-1 TGCGCCAGCAGCTTGGATGGAGGTCGAGGGTACAATGAGCAGTTCTTC CASSLDGGRGYNEQFF
- TRBJ2-1 TRBD2 TRBV7-2 TGTGCCAGCAGCTTATATACTAGCGGGAGGGGGTTACAGTTCTTC CASSLYTSGRGLQFF
- TRBJ1-4 TRBD1 TRBV6-1 TGTGCCAGCAGTGAAGGAGTTAGGACAGGGAGGGAAAAACTGTTTTTT CASSEGVRTGREKLFF
- TRBJ1-5 - TRBV27 TGTGCCAGCGGCTCCCAATATAGCAATCAGCCCCAGCATTTT CASGSQYSNQPQHF
once TRBJ1-5 - TRBV7-6 TGTGCCAGCAGCTTAGGGGTACTGGGGAATCAGCCCCAGCATTTT CASSLGVLGNQPQHF
- TRBJ2-4 - TRBV6-5 TGTGCCAGCAGTAGGACACCCCTTGATGGAAACATTCAGTACTTC CASSRTPLDGNIQYF
- TRBJ2-7 TRBD2 TRBV5-1 TGCGCCAGCAGCCAGGGACTAGCGGGGGGCCCCAGCTCCTACGAGCAGTACTTC CASSQGLAGGPSSYEQYF
- TRBJ2-7 - TRBV19 TGTGCCAGTAGTTATCCGGGACGCTACGAGCAGTACTTC CASSYPGRYEQYF
- TRBJ2-2 - TRBV5-4 TGTGCCAGCAGCAGCAAGACAGACACCGGGGAGCTGTTTTTT CASSSKTDTGELFF
- TRBJ2-7 TRBD1 TRBV7-2 TGTGCCAGCAGCAGGACAGGGGGCATCGACGAGCAGTACTTC CASSRTGGIDEQYF
- TRBJ1-5 - TRBV30 TGTGCCTGGAGTGTAAGGGCAAAGGCAGGGAATCAGCCCCAGCATTTT CAWSVRAKAGNQPQHF
few TRBJ1-2 - TRBV7-2 TGTGCCAGCAGCGATGACAGTTACTATGGCTACACCTTC CASSDDSYYGYTF
- TRBJ2-3 TRBD2 TRBV5-1 TGCGCCAGCAGCATATTCCCCGGACTAGCGGAAAGCACAGATACGCAGTATTTT CASSIFPGLAESTDTQYF
- TRBJ2-3 - TRBV4-3 TGCGCCAGCAGCCAAGATGTGACCACAGATACGCAGTATTTT CASSQDVTTDTQYF
- TRBJ2-3 - TRBV29-1 TGCAGCGTAGAAGGGAGGAGCACAGATACGCAGTATTTT CSVEGRSTDTQYF
- TRBJ2-5 TRBD2 TRBV19 TGTGCCACCGGGACTAGCGGGGGACCACAAGAGACCCAGTACTTC CATGTSGGPQETQYF
once TRBJ2-7 - TRBV7-9 TGTGCCAGCAGCCCAGTCAACTCCTACGAGCAGTACTTC CASSPVNSYEQYF
- TRBJ2-7 - TRBV9 TGTGCCAGCAGCGAGACCACAGGGTACGTCGACGAGCAGTACTTC CASSETTGYVDEQYF
- TRBJ1-1 - TRBV9 TGTGCCAGCAGCGTAGATAGAGGATGGGGGGCGGACACTGAAGCTTTCTTT CASSVDRGWGADTEAFF
- TRBJ1-2 TRBD1 TRBV10-3 TGTGCCATCAGTGAGAAAGTTGGACAGGGTGCTCACTATGGCTACACCTTC CAISEKVGQGAHYGYTF
few TRBJ1-5 - TRBV7-2 TGTGCCAGCAGCTTAGCGCCCGGCAATCAGCCCCAGCATTTT CASSLAPGNQPQHF
- TRBJ2-3 - TRBV10-3 TGTGCCATCAGTGAGACTAGAGCTGATACGCAGTATTTT CAISETRADTQYF
once TRBJ2-7 - TRBV6-5 TGTGCCAGCACCAAGGACGGATCCTACGAGCAGTACTTC CASTKDGSYEQYF
- TRBJ2-7 - TRBV9 TGTGCCAGCAGCGTAGCCGTAGGGAGCGTTTACGAGCAGTACTTC CASSVAVGSVYEQYF
once TRBJ1-5 - TRBV28 TGTGCCAGCAGCCGGCGCTTCAATCAGCCCCAGCATTTT CASSRRFNQPQHF
- TRBJ1-2 - TRBV6-6 TGTGCCAGCAGTTACTCATATCGGGGAACGGAGGGCTACACCTTC CASSYSYRGTEGYTF
- TRBJ2-3 - TRBV6-1 TGTGCCAGCAGTGAACAAGCAGCTACGCAGTATTTT CASSEQAATQYF
- TRBJ1-5 - TRBV10-3 TGTGCCATCAGTGAGGGGGCAGGTAGCAATCAGCCCCAGCATTTT CAISEGAGSNQPQHF
- TRBJ2-5 TRBD1 TRBV28 TGTGCCAGCAGTCTACGACAGGGTCCAGGGACCCAGTACTTC CASSLRQGPGTQYF
- TRBJ2-2 - TRBV6-5 TGTGCCAGCAGTTACCGGGGGCCGAGGACCGGGGAGCTGTTTTTT CASSYRGPRTGELFF